This section outlines one TCR beta chain sequence together with its context. Its recognized antigen is unknown. Base qualities are not recorded, but no much larger clone differs from it by a single base. CDR1 SQVTM and CDR2 ANQGSEA are derived from the germline V gene. From the cysteine up to the phenylalanine, the CDR3 has a length of 16 residues. Only CDR3 DNA is held: 48 bases, read in frame from base 1. V and J are trimmed by 0 bases and 1 base, and the gene matches miss 7 bases of the junction. The donors were included in the validation cohort of approximately 130 subjects, a group kept apart from the 666-subject first cohort. These data originate in a study of cytomegalovirus exposure and HLA in healthy donors (dated by TCRdb to 2016 to 2017). General notes on the study: According to a later analysis, the roughly 130 validation repertoires were produced on the same platform as the roughly 700 repertoires of the first cohort. The study was designed to test whether signatures of past pathogen exposure could be identified by cataloging public T cell receptors. Besides the first cohort of about 730 subjects, a separate validation cohort made up of 120 different subjects was used. The study combined high-throughput TCR immunosequencing, statistical association of individual TCRs with disease status, and machine learning to predict cytomegalovirus infection status.

Library generation was performed with the immunoSEQ multiplex PCR assay. On the study's bioinformatics: A statistical classification framework was developed to diagnose cytomegalovirus status using the catalog of TCR beta chain sequences. TCRdb re-hosts the immuneACCESS table, in-frame sequences only. Its copies lack some clones; in the studies checked, an unresolved V gene accounts for under half of them, and the cause for the rest is not known. V and J calls and clone size are given by that table; D and trimming were obtained from the DNA. The sample records about 160,000 clones, 96% of which are singletons. Approximately 1% of the sample is taken by the ten largest. Findings and caveats that apply to the study as a whole: All 120 or so repertoires were used to score co-occurrence in the validation cohort in a later analysis, because that analysis had no HLA typing for the cohort. The authors suggested that the approach could potentially be extended to other disease states and immunological phenotypes. The classifier was reported to diagnose cytomegalovirus status with high specificity and sensitivity in both the original and validation cohorts. Most TCR sequences were observed very rarely across donors, whereas some public TCRs were present in many individuals. A later analysis found that TCRs clustered in the first cohort also tended to co-occur in the 95 to 150 validation repertoires, with about 94% of cluster scores above 0. In vitro tests confirmed that a few of the cytomegalovirus-associated TCR beta chains recognize cytomegalovirus antigens. The study listed 164 TCR beta chains as associated with cytomegalovirus.

The chain is assembled from TRBV29-1 and TRBJ2-3, and 7 junctional nucleotides match TRBD1. Sequenced: PBMCs. This TCR was sampled from a woman aged 18 to 35 in good health and CMV-seronegative. DNA sequence: TGCAGCGTTGAAGATAGCTCAGACAGGGGCACAGATACGCAGTATTTT. Protein translation: CSVEDSSDRGTDTQYF.